The 18 T cell receptor beta chains below were found in one sample sequenced in a study of blood T cell repertoires in COVID-19. Here immunoSEQ multiplex PCR was the method, and the copy in TCRdb shows in-frame clones only, minus some. This repertoire shows 430,000 or so clones, roughly 84% found once; its top ten account for roughly 1.4%. Sequencing was done on a sample of PBMCs or T cells enriched from blood (not recorded which). The receptors stem from a woman aged 18-35 years who had been exposed to COVID-19.

This sequence joins TRBV5-4 and TRBJ1-2, with TRBD1 matching 9 bases. The J segment lost 8 bases and the V segment lost 0 bases, leaving 5 bases of the junction unmatched. CDR1 and CDR2 (germline): SGHNT, YYREEE (reference sequence). The CDR3 sequence is 14 residues long. CDR3 bases: TGTGCCAGCAGCTTGGAACAGGGGGCTAGGGGCTACACCTTC. It yields the protein CASSLEQGARGYTF.

The V gene is TRBV5-5, the J gene TRBJ2-7; TRBD1 agrees at 9 bases. From germline, CDR1 is SGHKS and CDR2 YYEKEE (reference sequence). This CDR3 comprises 14 residues. Trimming cost V 5 bases and J 6 bases; bases outside gene matches: 9. CDR3: CASRTGTGTSEQYF. For the CDR3, the DNA is TGTGCCAGCAGGACCGGGACAGGGACCTCCGAGCAGTACTTC. The full variable domain, its missing parts supplied by reference TRBV5-5 and TRBJ2-7, is DAGVTQSPTHLIKTRGQQVTLRCSPISGHKSVSWYQQVLGQGPQFIFQYYEKEERGRGNFPDRFSARQFPNYSSELNVNALLLGDSALYLCASRTGTGTSEQYFGPGTRLTVT.

The J gene is TRBJ1-2, the V gene TRBV29-1; 12 bases are shared with TRBD1. CDR3 length: 16 amino acids. Looked up from germline, CDR1 is SQVTM and CDR2 is ANQGSEA. V lost 3 bases to trimming and J lost 1 base; unmatched junction nucleotides: 6. The CDR3 sequence: CSVEGTGGLSNYGYTF. The CDR3 DNA reads as TGCAGCGTTGAGGGGACAGGGGGCCTCAGTAACTATGGCTACACCTTC.

The chain links TRBV24-1 to TRBJ1-2, with 7 bases identical to TRBD1. Germline CDR1 KGHDR, CDR2 SFDVKD. J gave up 8 bases and V 3 bases, and 8 bases lay outside the gene matches. CDR3 length: 14 residues. The CDR3 reads CATSDGRDSGGYTF. The CDR3, as DNA: TGTGCCACCAGTGATGGCCGGGACAGCGGAGGCTACACCTTC.

This clone was recorded only once. V and J are TRBV7-2 and TRBJ1-4; D is unclear. Looked up from germline, CDR1 is SGHTA and CDR2 is FQGNSA. V was clipped by 0 bases and J by 8 bases, with 13 bases between them. CDR3 length equals 15 residues. The CDR3 region is CASSLATGSREKLFF. As DNA, the CDR3 is TGTGCCAGCAGCTTAGCCACCGGGTCGAGGGAAAAACTGTTTTTT. Together with reference TRBV7-2 and TRBJ1-4, the CDR3 gives the full variable domain: GAGVSQSPSNKVTEKGKDVELRCDPISGHTALYWYRQSLGQGLEFLIYFQGNSAPDKSGLPSDRFSAERTGGSVSTLTIQRTQQEDSAVYLCASSLATGSREKLFFGSGTQLSVL.

V usage is TRBV2 and J usage is TRBJ2-2; a weak D match, TRBD1 (5 bases). Germline V gene data show CDR1 as SNHLY and CDR2 as FYNNEI. Deletions cut 8 bases from V and 5 bases from J, with 12 bases between. CDR3 size: 13 residues. For the CDR3, the DNA is TGTGCCAGCGTGGAAGCAGGGACCGGGGAGCTGTTTTTT. As protein: CASVEAGTGELFF.

The CDR3 here is CASSAADRLNTEAFF. CDR3 nucleotide sequence: TGTGCCAGCAGTGCCGCGGACAGGTTGAACACTGAAGCTTTCTTT. This rearrangement joins TRBV25-1 to TRBJ1-1, with 7 bases fitting TRBD1. The germline V gene has CDR1 MGHDK and CDR2 SYGVNS. V shed 4 bases, J shed 0 bases, and the junction held 5 bases outside the gene matches. The CDR3 length is 15 residues.

V usage is TRBV28 and J usage is TRBJ2-7, with unresolved D. Per the germline V gene, CDR1 is MDHEN and CDR2 is SYDVKM. CDR3 length: 11 residues. V lost 5 bases to trimming and J lost 3 bases, with 5 bases between them. This CDR3 is CASSVRYEQYF. The CDR3 DNA reads TGTGCCAGCAGTGTCCGCTACGAGCAGTACTTC.

In regard to this clone: Other DNA variants within this sample encode the same CDR3. The rearrangement uses TRBV13 and TRBJ2-7; D is unclear. Germline-derived CDR1 and CDR2 are PRHDT and FYEKMQ (reference sequence). V was clipped by 5 bases and J by 0 bases, with 5 bases between them. There are 12 residues in the CDR3. The DNA of the CDR3 is TGTGCCAGCAGCAAGAGCTCCTACGAGCAGTACTTC. Translated, it gives CASSKSSYEQYF.

The chain carries TRBV7-2 and TRBJ2-7; TRBD2 agrees at 11 bases. J was trimmed by 1 base and V by 1 base; bases with no gene match: 0. The germline gives CDR1 SGHTA, CDR2 FQGNSA. The CDR3 length is 15 residues. DNA for the CDR3: TGTGCCAGCAGCTTAGTAGCGGGGGGGTCCTACGAGCAGTACTTC. Protein sequence: CASSLVAGGSYEQYF.

The count of this clone is one. J is TRBJ2-2 and V is TRBV25-1, with D uncertain. CDR1 and CDR2 (germline): MGHDK, SYGVNS. The germline V and J ends were trimmed by 1 base and 1 base, with 10 bases remaining between them. The CDR3 loop spans 16 amino acids. CDR3 protein: CASSELETVNTGELFF. Written as DNA, the CDR3 is TGTGCCAGCAGTGAATTGGAGACGGTGAACACCGGGGAGCTGTTTTTT. The whole variable domain, filled in from reference TRBV25-1 and TRBJ2-2, reads EADIYQTPRYLVIGTGKKITLECSQTMGHDKMYWYQQDPGMELHLIHYSYGVNSTEKGDLSSESTVSRIRTEHFPLTLESARPSHTSQYLCASSELETVNTGELFFGEGSRLTVL.

The sample holds one count of this clone. This chain connects TRBV2 to TRBJ2-1; TRBD2 matches at 9 bases. Looked up from germline, CDR1 is SNHLY and CDR2 is FYNNEI. The CDR3 covers 15 residues. J lost 8 bases, V lost 4 bases, and 9 bases had no gene match. The CDR3 DNA follows: TGTGCCAGCAGTGTGGATAGCGGGGGTGTCGATGAGCAGTTCTTC. This translates into CASSVDSGGVDEQFF.

The chain joins TRBV28 to TRBJ1-3; D is undetermined. The V gene lost 7 bases and the J gene lost 1 base, with 8 bases spanning the gap. This CDR3 contains 13 residues. CDR1 is MDHEN, CDR2 SYDVKM, per germline. The CDR3 spells CASTEHSGNTIYF. The CDR3 region has the DNA TGTGCCAGCACAGAACATTCTGGAAACACCATATATTTT.

The chain couples TRBV6-2 or TRBV6-3 to TRBJ2-7; a possible D gene is TRBD1 (6 bases). V shed 5 bases and J shed 0 bases, with 20 bases lying between them. Germline V gene lookup returns CDR1 MNHEY and CDR2 SVGEGT. The CDR3 runs to 17 residues. The DNA of the CDR3 is TGTGCCAGCAGTGCAAGACGCCCCCGGGACAACTCCTACGAGCAGTACTTC. Protein sequence: CASSARRPRDNSYEQYF.

The gene calls are TRBV3-1 (or the pseudogene TRBV3-2) and TRBJ2-7, with 8 nucleotides matching TRBD1. The trim removed 4 bases at V and 0 bases at J, leaving 5 bases unmatched. This CDR3 has 15 amino acids. CDR1 and CDR2 from the germline V gene are LGHDT and YNNKEL (reference sequence). The CDR3 DNA reads as TGTGCCAGCAGCCTGAGACAGGGGAGCTCCTACGAGCAGTACTTC. Translating it yields CASSLRQGSSYEQYF.

V is TRBV28 and J is TRBJ1-3, with D perhaps TRBD1 (6 bases). V shed 5 bases and J shed 0 bases, with 17 bases lying between them. Per the germline V gene, CDR1 is MDHEN and CDR2 is SYDVKM. The CDR3 length is 17 residues. The CDR3 sequence: CASSAPTGPSSGNTIYF. CDR3 sequence (DNA): TGTGCCAGCAGTGCCCCGACAGGTCCTTCCTCTGGAAACACCATATATTTT. Drawing the rest from reference TRBV28 and TRBJ1-3, the complete variable domain is DVKVTQSSRYLVKRTGEKVFLECVQDMDHENMFWYRQDPGLGLRLIYFSYDVKMKEKGDIPEGYSVSREKKERFSLILESASTNQTSMYLCASSAPTGPSSGNTIYFGEGSWLTVV.

This chain links TRBV5-8 with TRBJ2-3; D perhaps matches TRBD1 (6 bases). Germline values: CDR1 SGHTS, CDR2 YDEGEE. Trimming cost V 3 bases and J 1 base, with 12 bases left between them. This CDR3 contains 15 residues. CDR3 in DNA: TGTGCCAGCAGCTCGACAGGTCTGGGCACAGATACGCAGTATTTT. This sequence encodes CASSSTGLGTDTQYF.

This clone has only a few counts. This rearrangement joins TRBV14 to TRBJ2-5, with a tentative D call TRBD2 (6 bases). In germline, CDR1 is SGHDN, CDR2 FVKESK. Between the trimmed V and J ends, which lost 5 bases and 7 bases, there was a span of 8 bases. There are 11 residues in the CDR3. The CDR3 nucleotides read TGTGCCAGCAGCGCGGGGAGGACCCAGTACTTC. Protein: CASSAGRTQYF.